This T cell receptor (beta chain) was observed in a study of cytomegalovirus exposure and HLA in healthy donors. Study observations and caveats: A few CMV-associated chains were confirmed in vitro to be specific for CMV antigens. The study put under 200 TCR beta chains on its list as cytomegalovirus-associated. Both high specificity and high sensitivity reportedly marked the classifier's diagnosis of cytomegalovirus status.

For this clone: Its antigen is undetermined.

Libraries were prepared by immunoSEQ multiplex PCR; TCRdb keeps only in-frame clonotypes and omits some of them. The sample contains about 63,000 clones, roughly nine tenths of which appear only once. This CDR3 has 15 residues. V shed 11 bases, J shed 4 bases, and the junction held 14 bases outside the gene matches. The receptor was derived from a woman between 18 and 30 years old in good health and CMV-seronegative. Source material: PBMCs. The gene calls are TRBV23-1 and TRBJ1-5; the match to TRBD1 covers 7 bases. TRBV23-1 is labeled an ORF, and its function is uncertain. CDR3 sequence (DNA): TGCGCCCAGGGGGTAGATCCTGAGGGGAATCAGCCCCAGCATTTT. It codes for CAQGVDPEGNQPQHF.